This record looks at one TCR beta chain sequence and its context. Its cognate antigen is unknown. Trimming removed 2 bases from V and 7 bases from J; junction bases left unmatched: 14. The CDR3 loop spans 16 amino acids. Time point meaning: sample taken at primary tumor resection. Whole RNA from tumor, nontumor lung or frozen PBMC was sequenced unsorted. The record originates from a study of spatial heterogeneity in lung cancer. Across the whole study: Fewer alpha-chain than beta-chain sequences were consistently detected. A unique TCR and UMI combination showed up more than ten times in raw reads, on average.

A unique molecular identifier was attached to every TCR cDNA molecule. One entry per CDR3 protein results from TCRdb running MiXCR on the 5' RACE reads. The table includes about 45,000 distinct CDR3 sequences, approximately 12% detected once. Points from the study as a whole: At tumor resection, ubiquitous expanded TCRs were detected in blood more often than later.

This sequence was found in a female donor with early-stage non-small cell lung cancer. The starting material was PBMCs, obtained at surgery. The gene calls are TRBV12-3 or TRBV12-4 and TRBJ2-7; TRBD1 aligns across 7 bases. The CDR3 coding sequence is TGTGCCAGCAGTTTAAGGATCCTCGAGGGGGCCCGGGAGCAGTACTTC. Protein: CASSLRILEGAREQYF.